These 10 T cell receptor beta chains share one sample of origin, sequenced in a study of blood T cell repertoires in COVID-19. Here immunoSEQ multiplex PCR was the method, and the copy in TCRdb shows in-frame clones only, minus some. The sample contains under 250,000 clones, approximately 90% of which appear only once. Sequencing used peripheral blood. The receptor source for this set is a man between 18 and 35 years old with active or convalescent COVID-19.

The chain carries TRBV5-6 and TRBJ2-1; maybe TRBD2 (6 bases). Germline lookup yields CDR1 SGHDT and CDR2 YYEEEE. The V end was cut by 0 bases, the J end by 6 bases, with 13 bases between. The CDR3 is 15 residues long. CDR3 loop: CASSLVPGAFNEQFF. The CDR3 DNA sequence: TGTGCCAGCAGCTTGGTCCCGGGAGCGTTCAATGAGCAGTTCTTC.

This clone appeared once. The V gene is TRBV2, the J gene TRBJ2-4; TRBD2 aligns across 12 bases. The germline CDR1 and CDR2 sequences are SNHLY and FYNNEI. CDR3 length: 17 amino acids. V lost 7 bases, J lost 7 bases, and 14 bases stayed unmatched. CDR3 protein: CASTLRTSGTIGNIQYF. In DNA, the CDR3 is TGTGCCAGCACCTTACGGACTAGCGGGACTATCGGGAACATTCAGTACTTC.

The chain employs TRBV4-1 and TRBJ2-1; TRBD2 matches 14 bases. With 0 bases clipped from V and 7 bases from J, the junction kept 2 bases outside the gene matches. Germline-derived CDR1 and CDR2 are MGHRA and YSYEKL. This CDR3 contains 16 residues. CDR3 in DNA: TGCGCCAGCAGCCAAGAGGGACTAGCGGGAGTGAATGAGCAGTTCTTC. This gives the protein CASSQEGLAGVNEQFF.

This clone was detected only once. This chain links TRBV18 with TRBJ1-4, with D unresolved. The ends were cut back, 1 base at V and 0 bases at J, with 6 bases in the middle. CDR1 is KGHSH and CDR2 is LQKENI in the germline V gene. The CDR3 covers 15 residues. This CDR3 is CASSPLRATNEKLFF. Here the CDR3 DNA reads TGTGCCAGCTCACCACTACGGGCAACTAATGAAAAACTGTTTTTT. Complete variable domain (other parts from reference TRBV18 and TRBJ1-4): NAGVMQNPRHLVRRRGQEARLRCSPMKGHSHVYWYRQLPEEGLKFMVYLQKENIIDESGMPKERFSAEFPKEGPSILRIQQVVRGDSAAYFCASSPLRATNEKLFFGSGTQLSVL.

CDR3 sequence reads: CASSLQGVGGISYGELFF. The CDR3 region has the DNA TGTGCCAGCAGCCTACAGGGGGTCGGTGGCATTTCATACGGGGAGCTGTTTTTT. J is TRBJ2-2 and V is TRBV7-6; 8 nucleotides match TRBD1. J was trimmed by 7 bases and V by 5 bases; bases with no gene match: 18. The CDR3 consists of 18 residues. Germline assignment: CDR1 SGHVS and CDR2 FNYEAQ.

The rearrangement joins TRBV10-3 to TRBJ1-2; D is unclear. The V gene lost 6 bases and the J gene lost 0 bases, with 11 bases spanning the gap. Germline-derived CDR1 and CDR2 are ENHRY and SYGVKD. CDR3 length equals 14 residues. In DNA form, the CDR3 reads TGTGCCATCAGCCCGCCACAAACTAACTATGGCTACACCTTC. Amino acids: CAISPPQTNYGYTF.

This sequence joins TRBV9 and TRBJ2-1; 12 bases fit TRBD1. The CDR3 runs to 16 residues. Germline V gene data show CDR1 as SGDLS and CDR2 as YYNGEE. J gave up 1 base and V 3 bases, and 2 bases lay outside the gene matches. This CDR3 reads CASSEGQGASYNEQFF. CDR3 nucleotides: TGTGCCAGCAGCGAGGGACAGGGGGCTTCCTACAATGAGCAGTTCTTC.

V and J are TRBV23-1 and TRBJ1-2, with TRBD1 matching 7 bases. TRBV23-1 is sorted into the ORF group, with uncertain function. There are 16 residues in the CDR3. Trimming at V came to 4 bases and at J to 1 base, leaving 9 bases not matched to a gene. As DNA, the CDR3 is TGCGCCAGCAGTCGCATCCGGGACAGACATAACTATGGCTACACCTTC. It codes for CASSRIRDRHNYGYTF.

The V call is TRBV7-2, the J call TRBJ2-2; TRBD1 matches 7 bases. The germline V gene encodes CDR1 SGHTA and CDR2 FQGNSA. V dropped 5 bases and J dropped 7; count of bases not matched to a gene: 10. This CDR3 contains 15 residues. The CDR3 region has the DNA TGTGCCAGCAGCACCAGACAGGGTCTGGGCGGGGAGCTGTTTTTT. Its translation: CASSTRQGLGGELFF.

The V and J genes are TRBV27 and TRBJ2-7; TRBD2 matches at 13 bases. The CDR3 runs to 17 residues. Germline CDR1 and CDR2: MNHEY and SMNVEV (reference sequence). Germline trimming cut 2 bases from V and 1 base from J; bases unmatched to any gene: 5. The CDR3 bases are TGTGCCAGCAGTTTAAGCGGGGGACTAGCGGGGTCCTACGAGCAGTACTTC. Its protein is CASSLSGGLAGSYEQYF.